The 14 T cell receptor beta chains below all came from one sample that was sequenced in a study of OX40 agonist ivuxolimab in advanced cancers. TCRdb keeps only in-frame clones here, not all; method: immunoSEQ multiplex PCR. The table lists under 95,000 clones, 70% to 90% of them singletons. The specimen was CD4+ or CD8+ T cells sorted from blood, collected in a trial of the OX40 agonist ivuxolimab. The receptors were gathered from an adult with an advanced solid tumor such as melanoma, head and neck, liver or kidney cancer.

J is TRBJ2-7 and V is TRBV6-6; D is possibly TRBD2 (6 bases). CDR1 is MNHNY and CDR2 is SVGAGI in the germline V gene (reference sequence). This CDR3 has 15 amino acids. V was shortened by 5 bases and J by 1 base, with 15 bases between the two germline ends. CDR3 loop: CASSSIGRSSYEQYF. CDR3 nucleotide sequence: TGTGCCAGCAGTAGCATCGGGAGATCGTCCTACGAGCAGTACTTC.

This clone was seen just once. The chain carries TRBV28 and TRBJ2-5, with unresolved D. Judging by the DNA end, TRBJ2-7 fits better; the J call may be wrong. CDR1 and CDR2 from the germline V gene are MDHEN and SYDVKM. The CDR3 has 13 amino acids. The CDR3 coding sequence is TGTGCCAGCAGACGCGGCAAGAATTACGAGCAGTACTTC. It codes for CASRRGKNYEQYF.

The gene calls are TRBV19 and TRBJ2-7; 8 bases map to TRBD1. The CDR3 extends over 13 amino acids. Germline CDR1 LNHDA, CDR2 SQIVND (reference sequence). V shed 5 bases and J 6 bases; nucleotides not matched to a gene: 6. This CDR3 reads CASSVDRVTEQYF. CDR3 DNA: TGTGCCAGTAGTGTGGACAGGGTAACCGAGCAGTACTTC.

CDR3 loop: CASSYLGQFYYGYTF. The CDR3 nucleotides read TGTGCCAGCAGTTACCTAGGACAGTTTTACTATGGCTACACCTTC. The chain recombines TRBV6-5 with TRBJ1-2, with a weak D call TRBD1 (6 bases). Germline V gene lookup returns CDR1 MNHEY and CDR2 SVGAGI. This CDR3 is built from 15 residues. V was trimmed by 2 bases and J by 3 bases, leaving 13 bases between them.

This clone was counted between two and nine times. A junction boundary mismatches the germline segment, possibly from a read error. The V call is TRBV10-1, the J call TRBJ2-7; 8 nucleotides match TRBD1. This CDR3 contains 12 residues. In germline, CDR1 is WNHNN, CDR2 SYGVQD (reference sequence). DNA for the CDR3: TGCGCCAGCAGTGAGTCTATTGGGGACAGGCTCTTC. Translating gives CASSESIGDRLF.

The sample holds a few counts of this clone. This chain joins TRBV7-9 and TRBJ2-7; D remains ambiguous. CDR1 is SEHNR, CDR2 FQNEAQ, per germline (reference sequence). V gave up 5 bases and J gave up 3 bases, with 17 bases separating them. The CDR3 contains 15 residues. The CDR3 protein is CASSQGQTWDYEQYF. CDR3 nucleotides: TGTGCCAGCAGCCAAGGGCAGACTTGGGACTACGAGCAGTACTTC.

This chain uses TRBV7-9 with TRBJ2-5, with TRBD2 as a possible D gene (6 bases). V lost 5 bases to trimming and J lost 0 bases, with 10 bases between them. This CDR3 is 14 amino acids long. In germline, CDR1 is SEHNR, CDR2 FQNEAQ (reference sequence). DNA for the CDR3: TGTGCCAGCAGCCCTCTAGCGAACCAAGAGACCCAGTACTTC. Translated: CASSPLANQETQYF.

V and J are TRBV9 and TRBJ2-1; 9 bases match TRBD2. J gave up 4 bases and V 6 bases, and 5 bases lay outside the gene matches. Germline V gives CDR1 SGDLS, CDR2 YYNGEE. The CDR3 is 14 amino acids. CDR3 region: CASTPLAGYNEQFF. In DNA form, the CDR3 reads TGTGCCAGCACCCCCCTAGCGGGGTACAATGAGCAGTTCTTC. The full variable domain, its missing parts supplied by reference TRBV9 and TRBJ2-1, is DSGVTQTPKHLITATGQRVTLRCSPRSGDLSVYWYQQSLDQGLQFLIQYYNGEERAKGNILERFSAQQFPDLHSELNLSSLELGDSALYFCASTPLAGYNEQFFGPGTRLTVL.

The gene calls are TRBV19 and TRBJ1-1; TRBD1 agrees at 8 bases. This CDR3 has 16 residues. The germline CDR1 and CDR2 sequences are LNHDA and SQIVND (reference sequence). After removal of 2 bases from V and 0 bases from J, the junction contained 5 bases not matched to a gene. The CDR3: CASSISGGVLNTEAFF. DNA for the CDR3: TGTGCCAGTAGTATATCAGGGGGCGTGTTGAACACTGAAGCTTTCTTT.

The gene calls are TRBV19 and TRBJ1-5; D gene uncertain. Deletions cut 6 bases from V and 2 bases from J, with 14 bases between. The CDR3 is 15 amino acids. CDR1 and CDR2 from the germline V gene are LNHDA and SQIVND (reference sequence). The CDR3 DNA reads TGTGCCAGTAGCCTAACATCCCCTGGCAATCAGCCCCAGCATTTT. This sequence encodes CASSLTSPGNQPQHF.

The chain links TRBV7-9 to TRBJ1-1; no definite D call. Trimming shortened V by 5 bases and J by 6 bases, and 16 bases separated the two germline ends. There are 14 residues in the CDR3. Looked up from germline, CDR1 is SEHNR and CDR2 is FQNEAQ (reference sequence). The CDR3 reads CASSPVMGFAEAFF. As DNA, the CDR3 is TGTGCCAGCAGCCCGGTTATGGGTTTCGCTGAAGCTTTCTTT.

V usage is TRBV10-3 and J usage is TRBJ2-1; 12 bases align to TRBD1. Trimming at V came to 4 bases and at J to 7 bases, leaving 2 bases not matched to a gene. Germline CDR1 and CDR2: ENHRY and SYGVKD. There are 14 residues in the CDR3. The CDR3 spells CAISGDRGLNEQFF. CDR3 DNA: TGTGCCATCAGTGGGGACAGGGGGCTAAATGAGCAGTTCTTC.

CDR3 amino acids: CASSRFSYNEQFF. CDR3 nucleotide sequence: TGTGCCAGCAGCAGATTCTCCTACAATGAGCAGTTCTTC. The chain couples TRBV6-1 to TRBJ2-1; D remains unclear. The CDR3 loop spans 13 amino acids. The germline V and J ends were trimmed by 6 bases and 0 bases, with 6 bases remaining between them. Germline V gene lookup returns CDR1 MNHNS and CDR2 SASEGT.

The chain has TRBV10-1 and TRBJ1-1; weak D call: TRBD1 (5 bases). V was clipped by 2 bases and J by 10 bases, with 8 bases between them. In germline, CDR1 is WNHNN, CDR2 SYGVQD (reference sequence). The CDR3 has 11 amino acids. The CDR3 here is CASSEAGRAFF. DNA of the CDR3: TGCGCCAGCAGTGAGGCGGGGCGAGCTTTCTTT.